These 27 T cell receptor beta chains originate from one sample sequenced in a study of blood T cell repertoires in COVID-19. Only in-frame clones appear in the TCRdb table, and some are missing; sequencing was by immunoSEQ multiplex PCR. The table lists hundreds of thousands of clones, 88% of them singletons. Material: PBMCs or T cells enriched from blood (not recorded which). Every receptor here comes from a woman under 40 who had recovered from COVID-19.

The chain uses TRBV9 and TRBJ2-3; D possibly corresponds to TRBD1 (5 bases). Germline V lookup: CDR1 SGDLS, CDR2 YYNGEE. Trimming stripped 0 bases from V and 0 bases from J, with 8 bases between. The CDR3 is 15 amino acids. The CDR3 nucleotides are TGTGCCAGCAGCGTAGGACAGTCGAGCACAGATACGCAGTATTTT. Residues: CASSVGQSSTDTQYF.

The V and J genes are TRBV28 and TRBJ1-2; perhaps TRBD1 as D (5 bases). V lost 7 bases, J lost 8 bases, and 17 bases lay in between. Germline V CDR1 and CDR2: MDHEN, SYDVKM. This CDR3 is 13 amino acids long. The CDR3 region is CASTQGGGEGYTF. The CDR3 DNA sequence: TGTGCCAGCACGCAAGGAGGAGGGGAGGGCTACACCTTC.

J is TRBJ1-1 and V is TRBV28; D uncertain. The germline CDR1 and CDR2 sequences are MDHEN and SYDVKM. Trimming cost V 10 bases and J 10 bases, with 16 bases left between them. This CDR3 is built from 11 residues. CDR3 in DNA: TGTGCCACCCAGGCCCCCAGCGGAGCTTTCTTT. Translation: CATQAPSGAFF.

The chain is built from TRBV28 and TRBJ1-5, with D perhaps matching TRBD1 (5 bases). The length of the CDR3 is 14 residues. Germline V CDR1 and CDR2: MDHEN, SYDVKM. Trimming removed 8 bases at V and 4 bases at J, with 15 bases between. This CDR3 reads CASGGGTENQPQHF. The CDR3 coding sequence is TGTGCCAGCGGGGGAGGGACGGAAAATCAGCCCCAGCATTTT.

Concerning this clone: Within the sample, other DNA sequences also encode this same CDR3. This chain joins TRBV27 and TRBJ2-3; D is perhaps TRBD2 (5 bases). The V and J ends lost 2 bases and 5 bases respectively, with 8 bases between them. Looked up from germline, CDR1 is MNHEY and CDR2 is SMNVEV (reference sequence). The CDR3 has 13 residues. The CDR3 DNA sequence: TGTGCCAGCAGTTTACGGACTTTAGATACGCAGTATTTT. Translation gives CASSLRTLDTQYF.

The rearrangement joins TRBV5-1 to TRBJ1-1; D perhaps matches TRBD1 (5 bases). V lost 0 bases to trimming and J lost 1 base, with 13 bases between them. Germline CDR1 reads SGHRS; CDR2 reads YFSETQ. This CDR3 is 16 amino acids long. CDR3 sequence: CASSLEPAGRNTEAFF. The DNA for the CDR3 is TGCGCCAGCAGCTTGGAGCCGGCGGGACGGAACACTGAAGCTTTCTTT.

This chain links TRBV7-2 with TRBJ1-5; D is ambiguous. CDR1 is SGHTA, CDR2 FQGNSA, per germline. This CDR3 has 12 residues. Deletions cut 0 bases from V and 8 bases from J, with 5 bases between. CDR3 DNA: TGTGCCAGCAGCTTAGCCGAGGAGCCCCAGCATTTT. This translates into CASSLAEEPQHF.

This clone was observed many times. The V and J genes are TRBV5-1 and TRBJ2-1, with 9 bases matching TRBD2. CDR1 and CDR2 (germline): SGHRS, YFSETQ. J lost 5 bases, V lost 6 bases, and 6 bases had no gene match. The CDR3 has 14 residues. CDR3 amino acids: CASKGAGGHNEQFF. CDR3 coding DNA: TGCGCCAGCAAGGGAGCGGGGGGTCACAATGAGCAGTTCTTC.

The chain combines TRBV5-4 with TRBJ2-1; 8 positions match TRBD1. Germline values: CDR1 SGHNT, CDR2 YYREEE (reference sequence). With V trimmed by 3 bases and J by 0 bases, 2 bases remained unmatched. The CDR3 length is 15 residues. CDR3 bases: TGTGCCAGCAGCTCTGACAGGGGCTCCTACAATGAGCAGTTCTTC. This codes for CASSSDRGSYNEQFF.

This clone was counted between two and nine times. CDR3 DNA: TGTGCCAGCAGCTCATATGCGACAGGTCGCAATCAGCCCCAGCATTTT. The encoded protein is CASSSYATGRNQPQHF. The J gene is TRBJ1-5, the V gene TRBV5-6; D possibly corresponds to TRBD1 (6 bases). Germline CDR1 SGHDT, CDR2 YYEEEE. Trimming removed 3 bases from V and 2 bases from J, with 15 bases in between. This CDR3 has 16 residues.

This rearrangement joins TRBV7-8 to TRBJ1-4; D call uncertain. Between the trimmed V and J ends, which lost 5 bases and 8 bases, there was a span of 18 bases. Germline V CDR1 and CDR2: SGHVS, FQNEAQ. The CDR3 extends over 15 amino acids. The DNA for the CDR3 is TGTGCCAGCAGCCTCGACCCCGGACTCCGCGAAAAACTGTTTTTT. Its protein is CASSLDPGLREKLFF.

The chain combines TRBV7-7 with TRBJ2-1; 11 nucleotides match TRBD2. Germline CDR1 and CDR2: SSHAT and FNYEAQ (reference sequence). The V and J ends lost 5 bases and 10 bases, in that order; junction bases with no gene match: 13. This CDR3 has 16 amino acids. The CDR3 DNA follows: TGTGCCAGCAGCCTTACCGGGACTAGCGGTCTGCAGGAGCAGTTCTTC. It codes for CASSLTGTSGLQEQFF. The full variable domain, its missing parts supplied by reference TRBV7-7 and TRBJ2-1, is GAGVSQSPRYKVTKRGQDVTLRCDPISSHATLYWYQQALGQGPEFLTYFNYEAQPDKSGLPSDRFSAERPEGSISTLTIQRTEQRDSAMYRCASSLTGTSGLQEQFFGPGTRLTVL.

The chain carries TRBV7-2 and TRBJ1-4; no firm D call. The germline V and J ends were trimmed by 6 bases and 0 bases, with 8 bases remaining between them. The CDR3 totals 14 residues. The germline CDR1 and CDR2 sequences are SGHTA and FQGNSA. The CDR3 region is CASRWRPTNEKLFF. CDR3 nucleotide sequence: TGTGCCAGCAGGTGGAGGCCAACTAATGAAAAACTGTTTTTT.

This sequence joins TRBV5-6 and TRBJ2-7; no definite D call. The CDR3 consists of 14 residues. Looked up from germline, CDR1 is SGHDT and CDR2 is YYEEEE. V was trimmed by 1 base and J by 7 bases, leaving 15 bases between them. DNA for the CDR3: TGTGCCAGCAGCTTGCGTACTCCTCTCGGGGAGCAGTACTTC. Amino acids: CASSLRTPLGEQYF.

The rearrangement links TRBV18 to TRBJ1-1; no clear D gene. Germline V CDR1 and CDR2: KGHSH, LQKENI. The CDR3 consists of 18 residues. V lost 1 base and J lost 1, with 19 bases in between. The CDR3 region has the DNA TGTGCCAGCTCACCACTTACAGCCTCCAGGCACAGGAACACTGAAGCTTTCTTT. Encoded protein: CASSPLTASRHRNTEAFF.

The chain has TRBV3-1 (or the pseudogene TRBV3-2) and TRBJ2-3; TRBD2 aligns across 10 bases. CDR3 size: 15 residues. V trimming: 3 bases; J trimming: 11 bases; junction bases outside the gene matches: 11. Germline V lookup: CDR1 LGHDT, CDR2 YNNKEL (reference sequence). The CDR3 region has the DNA TGTGCCAGCAGCCATCTAGCGGGAGCAGTGGGGGGGCAGTATTTT. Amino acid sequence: CASSHLAGAVGGQYF.

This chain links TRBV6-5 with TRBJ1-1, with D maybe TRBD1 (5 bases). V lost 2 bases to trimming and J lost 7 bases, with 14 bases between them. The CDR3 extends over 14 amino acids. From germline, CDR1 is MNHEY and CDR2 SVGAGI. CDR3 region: CASSYKFKGVEAFF. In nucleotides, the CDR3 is TGTGCCAGCAGTTACAAATTTAAAGGGGTTGAAGCTTTCTTT.

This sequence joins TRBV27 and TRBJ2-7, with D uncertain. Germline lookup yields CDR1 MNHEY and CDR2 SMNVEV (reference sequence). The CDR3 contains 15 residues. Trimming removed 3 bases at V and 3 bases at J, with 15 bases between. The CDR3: CASSFSRPPGYEQYF. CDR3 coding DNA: TGTGCCAGCAGTTTTTCCCGCCCGCCGGGCTACGAGCAGTACTTC.

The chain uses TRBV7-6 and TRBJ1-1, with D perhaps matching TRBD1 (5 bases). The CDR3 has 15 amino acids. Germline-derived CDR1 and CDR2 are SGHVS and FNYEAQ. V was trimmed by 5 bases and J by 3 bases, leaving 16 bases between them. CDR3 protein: CASSASQGPYTEAFF. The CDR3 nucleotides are TGTGCCAGCAGCGCAAGTCAGGGTCCGTACACTGAAGCTTTCTTT.

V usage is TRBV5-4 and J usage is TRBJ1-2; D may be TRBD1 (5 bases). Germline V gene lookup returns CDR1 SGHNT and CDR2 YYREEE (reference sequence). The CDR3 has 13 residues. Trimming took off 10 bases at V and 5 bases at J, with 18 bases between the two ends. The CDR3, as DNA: TGTGCCTGGCCTGATGGGGGGACGTATGGCTACACCTTC. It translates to CAWPDGGTYGYTF.

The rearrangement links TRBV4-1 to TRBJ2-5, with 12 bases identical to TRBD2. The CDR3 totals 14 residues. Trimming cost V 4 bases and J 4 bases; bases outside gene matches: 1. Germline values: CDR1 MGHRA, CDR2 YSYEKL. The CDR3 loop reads CASSLLAGGETQYF. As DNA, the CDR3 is TGCGCCAGCAGCCTACTAGCGGGGGGAGAGACCCAGTACTTC.

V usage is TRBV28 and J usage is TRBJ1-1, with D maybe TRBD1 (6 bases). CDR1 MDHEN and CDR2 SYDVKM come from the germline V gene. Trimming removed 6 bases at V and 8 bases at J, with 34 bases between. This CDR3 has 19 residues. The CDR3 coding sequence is TGTGCCAGCAGGGCATTATTGCAAAAATATGAACAGGGCATTCGCGAAGCTTTCTTT. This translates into CASRALLQKYEQGIREAFF.

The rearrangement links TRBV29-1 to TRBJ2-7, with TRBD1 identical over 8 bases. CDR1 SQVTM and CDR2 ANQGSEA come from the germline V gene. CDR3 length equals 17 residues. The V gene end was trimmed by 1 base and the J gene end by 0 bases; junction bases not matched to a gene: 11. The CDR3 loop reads CSVEARQGTPFSYEQYF. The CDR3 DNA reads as TGCAGCGTTGAAGCCCGACAGGGGACTCCCTTCTCCTACGAGCAGTACTTC.

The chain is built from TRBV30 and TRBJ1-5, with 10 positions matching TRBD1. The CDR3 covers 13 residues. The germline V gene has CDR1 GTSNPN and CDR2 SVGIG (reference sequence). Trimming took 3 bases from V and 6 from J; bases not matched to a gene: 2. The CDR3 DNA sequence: TGTGCCTGGAGCGGGACAGGGGCTCAGCCCCAGCATTTT. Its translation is CAWSGTGAQPQHF.

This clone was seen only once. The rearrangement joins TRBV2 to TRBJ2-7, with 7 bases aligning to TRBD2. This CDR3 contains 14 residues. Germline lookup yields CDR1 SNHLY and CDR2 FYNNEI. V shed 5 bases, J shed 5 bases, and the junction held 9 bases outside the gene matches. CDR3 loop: CASSFRAGSNEQYF. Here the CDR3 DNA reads TGTGCCAGCAGTTTTCGAGCGGGGTCAAACGAGCAGTACTTC.

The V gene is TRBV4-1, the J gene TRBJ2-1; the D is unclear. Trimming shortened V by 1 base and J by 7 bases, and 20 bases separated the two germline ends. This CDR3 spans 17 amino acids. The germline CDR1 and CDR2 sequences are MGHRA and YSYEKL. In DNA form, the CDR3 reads TGCGCCAGCAGCCAAGTCGTCCCAGTTATCGGGTCGAATGAGCAGTTCTTC. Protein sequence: CASSQVVPVIGSNEQFF.

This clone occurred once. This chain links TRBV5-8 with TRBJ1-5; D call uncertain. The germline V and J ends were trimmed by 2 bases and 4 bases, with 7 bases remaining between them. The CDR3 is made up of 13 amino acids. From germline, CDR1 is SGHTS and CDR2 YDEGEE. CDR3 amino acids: CASSLGSNQPQHF. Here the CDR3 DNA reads TGTGCCAGCAGCTTAGGGAGTAATCAGCCCCAGCATTTT.